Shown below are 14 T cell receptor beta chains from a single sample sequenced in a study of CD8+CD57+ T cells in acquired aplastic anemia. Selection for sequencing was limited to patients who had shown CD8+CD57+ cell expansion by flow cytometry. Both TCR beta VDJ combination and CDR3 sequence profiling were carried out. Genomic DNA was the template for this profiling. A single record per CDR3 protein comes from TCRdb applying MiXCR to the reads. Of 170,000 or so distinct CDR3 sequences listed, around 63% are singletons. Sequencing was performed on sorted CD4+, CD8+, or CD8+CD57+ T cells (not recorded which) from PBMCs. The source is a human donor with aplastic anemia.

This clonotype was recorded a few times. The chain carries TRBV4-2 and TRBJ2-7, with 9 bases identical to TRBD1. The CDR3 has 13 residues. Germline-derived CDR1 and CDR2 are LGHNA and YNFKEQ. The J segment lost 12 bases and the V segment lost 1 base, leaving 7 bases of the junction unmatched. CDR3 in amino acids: CASSQGPGQGMYF. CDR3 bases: TGTGCCAGCAGCCAAGGGCCGGGACAGGGTATGTACTTC.

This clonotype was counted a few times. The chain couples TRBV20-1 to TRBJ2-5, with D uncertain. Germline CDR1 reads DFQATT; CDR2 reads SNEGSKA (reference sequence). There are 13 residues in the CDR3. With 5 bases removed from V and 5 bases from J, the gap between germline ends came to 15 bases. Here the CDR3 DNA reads TGCAGTGCTCAGCTGGCATCCCCGGAGACCCAGTACTTC. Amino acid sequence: CSAQLASPETQYF.

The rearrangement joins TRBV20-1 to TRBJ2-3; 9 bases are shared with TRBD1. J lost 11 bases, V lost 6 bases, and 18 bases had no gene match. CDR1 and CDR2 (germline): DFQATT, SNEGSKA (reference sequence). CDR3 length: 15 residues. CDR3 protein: CSAPQGAEGYNEQYF. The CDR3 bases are TGCAGTGCGCCACAGGGGGCAGAGGGTTACAATGAGCAGTATTTT.

The CDR3 coding sequence is TGTGCCAGTAGTAGGGGACCTGGAAACACCATATATTTT. Its translation is CASSRGPGNTIYF. V gene TRBV19 combines with J gene TRBJ1-3; D perhaps matches TRBD1 (5 bases). V was pared by 4 bases and J by 2 bases, with 6 bases between. Germline V gene data show CDR1 as LNHDA and CDR2 as SQIVND (reference sequence). The CDR3 extends over 13 amino acids.

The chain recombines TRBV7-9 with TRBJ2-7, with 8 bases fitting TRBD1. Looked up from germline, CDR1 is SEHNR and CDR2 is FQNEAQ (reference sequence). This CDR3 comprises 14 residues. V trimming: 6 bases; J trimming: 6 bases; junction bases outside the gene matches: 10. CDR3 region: CASSPTGVSIEQYF. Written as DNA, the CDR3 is TGTGCCAGCAGTCCGACAGGGGTTAGTATCGAGCAGTACTTC.

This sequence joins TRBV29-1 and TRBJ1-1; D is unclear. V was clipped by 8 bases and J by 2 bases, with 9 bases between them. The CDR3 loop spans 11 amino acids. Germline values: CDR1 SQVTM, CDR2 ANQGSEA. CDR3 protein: CSSSHNTEAFF. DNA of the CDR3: TGCAGCAGTAGCCATAACACTGAAGCTTTCTTT.

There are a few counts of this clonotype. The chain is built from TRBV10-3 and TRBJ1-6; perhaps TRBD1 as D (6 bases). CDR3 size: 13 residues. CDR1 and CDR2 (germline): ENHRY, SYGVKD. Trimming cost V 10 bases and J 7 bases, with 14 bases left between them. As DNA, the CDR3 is TGTGCCACCTCTCAGGGGAGCAATTCACCCCTCCACTTT. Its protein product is CATSQGSNSPLHF.

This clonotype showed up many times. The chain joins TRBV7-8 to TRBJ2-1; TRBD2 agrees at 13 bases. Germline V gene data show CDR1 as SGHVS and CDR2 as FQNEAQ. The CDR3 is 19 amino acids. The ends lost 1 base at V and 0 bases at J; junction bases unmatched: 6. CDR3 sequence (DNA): TGTGCCAGCAGCTTAGGGGGACTAGCGGGGACGAGCTCCTACAATGAGCAGTTCTTC. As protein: CASSLGGLAGTSSYNEQFF.

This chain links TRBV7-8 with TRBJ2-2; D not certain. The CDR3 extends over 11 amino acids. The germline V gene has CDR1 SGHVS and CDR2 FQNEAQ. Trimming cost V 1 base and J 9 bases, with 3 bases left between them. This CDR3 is CASSLEWELFF. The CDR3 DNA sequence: TGTGCCAGCAGCTTAGAGTGGGAGCTGTTTTTT.

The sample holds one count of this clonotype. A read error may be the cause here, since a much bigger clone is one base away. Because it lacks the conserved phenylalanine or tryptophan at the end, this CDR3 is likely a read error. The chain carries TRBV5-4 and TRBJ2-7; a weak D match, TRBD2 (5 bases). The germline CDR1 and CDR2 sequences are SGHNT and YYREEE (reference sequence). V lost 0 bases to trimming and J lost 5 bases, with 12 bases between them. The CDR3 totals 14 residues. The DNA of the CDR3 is TGTGCCAGCAGCTTGGGGGCTAGCCCCAACGAGCAGTACTCC. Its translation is CASSLGASPNEQYS.

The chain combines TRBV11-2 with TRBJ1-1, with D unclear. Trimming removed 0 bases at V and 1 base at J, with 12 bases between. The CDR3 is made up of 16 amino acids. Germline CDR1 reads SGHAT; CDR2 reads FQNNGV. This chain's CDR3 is CASSLEFGSKNTEAFF. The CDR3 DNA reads TGTGCCAGCAGCTTAGAGTTTGGGAGCAAGAACACTGAAGCTTTCTTT.

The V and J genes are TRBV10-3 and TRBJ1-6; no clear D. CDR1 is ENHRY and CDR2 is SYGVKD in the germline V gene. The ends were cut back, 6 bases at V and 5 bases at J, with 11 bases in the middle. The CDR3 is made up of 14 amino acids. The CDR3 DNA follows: TGTGCCATCAGCCCCGGGAGAGATAATTCACCCCTCCACTTT. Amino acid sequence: CAISPGRDNSPLHF.

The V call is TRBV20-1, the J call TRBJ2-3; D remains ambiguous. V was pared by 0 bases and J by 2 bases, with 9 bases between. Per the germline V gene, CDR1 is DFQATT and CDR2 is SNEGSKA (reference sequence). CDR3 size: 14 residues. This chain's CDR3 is CSARDNLVTDTQYF. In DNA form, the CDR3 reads TGCAGTGCTAGAGATAACCTAGTCACAGATACGCAGTATTTT.

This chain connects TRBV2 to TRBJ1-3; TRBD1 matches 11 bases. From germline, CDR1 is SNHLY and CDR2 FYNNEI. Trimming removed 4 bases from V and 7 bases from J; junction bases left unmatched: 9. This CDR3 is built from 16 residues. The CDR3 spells CASSGWTGGAMNTIYF. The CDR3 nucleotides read TGTGCCAGCAGTGGTTGGACAGGGGGCGCGATGAACACCATATATTTT.